This record covers a single T cell receptor beta chain. The antigen remains undetermined. The record originates from a study of neoadjuvant anti-PD-1 for oral cavity cancer. Regarding the study as a whole: Non-responders to neoadjuvant nivolumab had significantly more clonal PBMC T cells than responders.

V shed 2 bases and J shed 4 bases, with 10 bases lying between them. This CDR3 spans 13 amino acids. Looked up from germline, CDR1 is GTSNPN and CDR2 is SVGIG (reference sequence). Sequencing was performed with immunoSEQ multiplex PCR; in TCRdb, only in-frame clones are kept and a portion is missing. The sample has about 81,000 clones; around 80% are singletons. The chain has TRBV30 and TRBJ2-3; tentative D call: TRBD2 (6 bases). Sequences were derived from PBMCs, sampled before nivolumab (anti-PD-1) treatment. The clonotype originates from a person between 35 and 79 years old with oral cavity squamous cell carcinoma. CDR3 loop: CAWSRRRADTQYF. In DNA form, the CDR3 reads TGTGCCTGGAGTCGACGGAGGGCAGATACGCAGTATTTT.